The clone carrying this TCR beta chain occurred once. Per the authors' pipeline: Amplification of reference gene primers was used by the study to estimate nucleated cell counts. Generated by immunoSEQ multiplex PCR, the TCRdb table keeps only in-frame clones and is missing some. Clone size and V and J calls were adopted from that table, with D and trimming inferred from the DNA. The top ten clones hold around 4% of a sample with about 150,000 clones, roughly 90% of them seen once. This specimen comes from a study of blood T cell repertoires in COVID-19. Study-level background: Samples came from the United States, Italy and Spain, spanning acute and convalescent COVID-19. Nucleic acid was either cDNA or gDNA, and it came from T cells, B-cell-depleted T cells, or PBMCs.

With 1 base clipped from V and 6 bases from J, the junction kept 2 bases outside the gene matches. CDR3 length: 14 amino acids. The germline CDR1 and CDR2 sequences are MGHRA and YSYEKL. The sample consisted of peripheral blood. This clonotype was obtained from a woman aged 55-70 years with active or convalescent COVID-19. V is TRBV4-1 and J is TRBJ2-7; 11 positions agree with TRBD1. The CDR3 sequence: CASSQGTGGAEQYF. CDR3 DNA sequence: TGCGCCAGCAGCCAAGGGACAGGGGGCGCCGAGCAGTACTTC.